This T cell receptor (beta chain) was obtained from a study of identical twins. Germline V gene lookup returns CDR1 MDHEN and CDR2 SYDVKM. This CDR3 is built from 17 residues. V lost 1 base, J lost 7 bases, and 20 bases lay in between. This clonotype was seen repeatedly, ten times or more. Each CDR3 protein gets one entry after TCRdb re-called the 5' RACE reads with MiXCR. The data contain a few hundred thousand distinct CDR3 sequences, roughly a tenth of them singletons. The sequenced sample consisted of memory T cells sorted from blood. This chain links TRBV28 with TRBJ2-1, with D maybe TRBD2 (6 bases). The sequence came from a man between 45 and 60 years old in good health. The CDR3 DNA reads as TGTGCCAGCAGTTTATTCGGCCGGGGACTCGTCAGAAATGAGCAGTTCTTC. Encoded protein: CASSLFGRGLVRNEQFF.